A single sample gave rise to the 3 T cell receptor beta chains below, sequenced in a study of regulatory T cells in long-lasting Graves disease. Indicated time point: persistent/refractory GD, antithyroid drugs over 5 years with positive TRAb. PBMCs provided the RNA from which the TCR library was made. iRepertoire HTBI primers and Arm-PCR of CDR3 regions built TCR beta libraries. TCRdb analysed the multiplex PCR reads with MiXCR anew, one entry per CDR3 protein. The table lists 250,000 to 300,000 distinct CDR3 sequences, 20% to 25% of them singletons, with just over 55% in the top ten. Sequencing used peripheral blood mononuclear cells (PBMCs), obtained when the disease was refractory, from a patient treated with antithyroid drugs. These TCRs come from a female donor with Graves disease.

Ten or more counts support this clonotype. The rearrangement links TRBV12-3 or TRBV12-4 to TRBJ2-7, with 9 bases matching TRBD2. CDR3 length: 14 residues. V lost 8 bases to trimming and J lost 6 bases; unmatched junction nucleotides: 11. This CDR3 is CASRKTSGLSEQYF. CDR3 DNA: TGTGCCAGCCGTAAAACTAGCGGGTTGAGCGAGCAGTACTTC.

There are many counts of this clonotype. The rearrangement links TRBV28 to TRBJ1-2; unclear D gene. The ends were cut back, 8 bases at V and 0 bases at J, with 16 bases in the middle. The CDR3 consists of 15 residues. Germline CDR1 and CDR2: MDHEN and SYDVKM. The CDR3 region is CASGGQSIANYGYTF. In DNA form, the CDR3 reads TGTGCCAGCGGAGGTCAGTCCATAGCTAACTATGGCTACACCTTC.

The gene calls are TRBV19 and TRBJ2-2; D possibly corresponds to TRBD1 (6 bases). This CDR3 contains 14 residues. Germline CDR1 and CDR2: LNHDA and SQIVND (reference sequence). V dropped 8 bases and J dropped 2 bases, with 12 bases sitting between them. The CDR3 loop reads CASGQLVNTGELFF. CDR3 DNA sequence: TGTGCCAGTGGACAGTTGGTCAACACCGGGGAGCTGTTTTTT.